This T cell receptor beta chain was recovered during a study of regulatory T cells in long-lasting Graves disease. Arm-PCR of CDR3 regions with iRepertoire HTBI primers generated TCR beta libraries. TCRdb re-derived calls from the multiplex PCR reads in MiXCR, one entry per CDR3 protein. This table holds under 300,000 distinct CDR3 sequences, just over 20% found once. Time point given: newly diagnosed GD, antithyroid drugs for less than 3 months. Extracted RNA from PBMCs served as the source of the TCR library. Investigators report Graves' disease was diagnosed under American Thyroid Association guidelines. This clonotype was seen many times. The antigen remains undetermined. Study results and limitations: What was studied was peripheral blood only, and not thyroid tissue.

The material was peripheral blood mononuclear cells (PBMCs), obtained at new diagnosis, from a patient treated with antithyroid drugs. This clonotype was obtained from a female donor with Graves disease.

CDR3 bases: TGTGCCAGCAGCTGGGGGGGAGCTACGAACACCGGGGAGCTGTTTTTT. Its protein is CASSWGGATNTGELFF. The rearrangement uses TRBV7-9 and TRBJ2-2; 7 bases match TRBD2. The CDR3 spans 16 residues. Germline CDR1 is SEHNR and CDR2 is FQNEAQ (reference sequence). V shed 4 bases, J shed 0 bases, and the junction held 5 bases outside the gene matches.